The sequence of this T cell receptor beta chain was determined in a study of cytomegalovirus exposure and HLA in healthy donors. The CDR3 totals 15 residues. The germline V and J ends were trimmed by 1 base and 1 base, with 11 bases remaining between them. CDR1 KGHSH and CDR2 LQKENI come from the germline V gene. The PCR made use of 60 Vbeta and 13 Jbeta primers. Assay: immunoSEQ multiplex PCR; the TCRdb copy retains only in-frame clones and omits some. Of 100,000 to 150,000 clones listed, 80% to 85% are singletons. Material: PBMCs. The sequence derives from a woman in her thirties or forties in good health and CMV-seronegative. The chain links TRBV18 to TRBJ2-7, with D maybe TRBD2 (5 bases). The CDR3 protein is CASSPRAGRSYEQYF. In DNA, the CDR3 is TGTGCCAGCTCACCACGGGCGGGCAGATCCTACGAGCAGTACTTC.